The sequence of this T cell receptor beta chain was determined in a study of blood T cell repertoires in COVID-19. Germline CDR1 and CDR2: SQVTM and ANQGSEA. Trimming removed 6 bases from V and 7 bases from J; junction bases left unmatched: 10. The length of the CDR3 is 13 residues. Method: immunoSEQ multiplex PCR; TCRdb's copy keeps in-frame clones and lacks some. Of roughly 20,000 clones listed, roughly 84% were seen once; the top ten hold roughly 30%. The sample was peripheral blood. The chain uses TRBV29-1 and TRBJ1-2; 8 nucleotides match TRBD1. The receptor was derived from a human donor with active COVID-19. The donor label of this sample is uncertain. The CDR3 DNA reads TGCAGCGTCGACACATTGACAGGGGTTGGCTACACCTTC. Translated, it gives CSVDTLTGVGYTF.